This T cell receptor (beta chain) stems from a study of shared T cell receptors in the human thymus. The data were produced by immunoSEQ multiplex PCR, yet TCRdb's version contains in-frame clones alone and is incomplete. The data show about 660,000 clones, 88% seen once. These sequences were also reported in another study, on human thymus T cells. That investigation notes: Across thymic and blood repertoires, the usage of V and J genes appeared to be biased.

The clonotype was recovered from a boy younger than two with a congenital heart defect. Sequenced material: thymocytes.

CDR3: CASSHAGTSGGSYNEQFF. Here the CDR3 DNA reads TGTGCCAGCAGCCACGCCGGGACTAGCGGGGGCTCCTACAATGAGCAGTTCTTC. The chain recombines TRBV25-1 with TRBJ2-1; 14 nucleotides agree with TRBD2. Germline V gene sequence: CDR1 MGHDK, CDR2 SYGVNS. The CDR3 loop spans 18 amino acids. J gave up 0 bases and V 6 bases, and 7 bases lay outside the gene matches.